This TCR beta chain originates from a study of response to subunit inactivated influenza vaccine. Trimming removed 2 bases at V and 7 bases at J, with 9 bases between. The CDR3 has 13 amino acids. Germline V lookup: CDR1 SGHDT, CDR2 YYEEEE. MiXCR, applied by TCRdb to the RT-PCR reads, yields one record per CDR3 protein. The sample records around 650,000 distinct CDR3 sequences, 15% to 19% being singletons. This receptor was identified in a man in his fifties who received an inactivated influenza vaccine. V usage is TRBV5-6 and J usage is TRBJ2-2; tentatively, D is TRBD1 (5 bases). The sample in question was PBMCs from blood, obtained 11 to 12 days after vaccination. CDR3 in amino acids: CASSFRTSGELFF. CDR3 coding DNA: TGTGCCAGCAGCTTCCGGACAAGCGGGGAGCTGTTTTTT.